A selection of T cell receptor beta chains follows, all from one sample in a study of shared clonotypes between healthy human individuals. Only in-frame clones appear in the TCRdb table, and some are missing; sequencing was by immunoSEQ multiplex PCR. This table has some 2.1 million clones, 85% to 95% appearing once. The sequenced sample consisted of naive CD4+ T cells sorted from blood. These receptors all stem from a man younger than 35 in good health. Both conserved end residues are part of each CDR3. D genes are given only for firm matches. The size field is filled for only some rows; it gives once, few, many or a size class.

V gene	D gene	J gene	clone size	CDR3 DNA	CDR3 protein
TRBV2	-	TRBJ1-5	-	TGTGCCAGCAGTGAGGTATTAGGGGGATGGAGCAATCAGCCCCAGCATTTT	CASSEVLGGWSNQPQHF
TRBV6-5	-	TRBJ2-7	-	TGTGCCAGCAGTAACCAGGGTTTAGGAAAAGACGAGCAGTACTTC	CASSNQGLGKDEQYF
TRBV28	-	TRBJ2-7	-	TGTGCCAGCACCAAATTATTGAGCAGGGGAATTCCCTACGAGCAGTACTTC	CASTKLLSRGIPYEQYF
TRBV6-1	TRBD1	TRBJ1-2	-	TGTGCCAGCAGTTCCGGAGGGCCAGGGGGCTATGGCTACACCTTC	CASSSGGPGGYGYTF
TRBV7-2	-	TRBJ2-7	once	TGTGCCAGCAGCTTAGCCCGATTGGCCGAGCAGTACTTC	CASSLARLAEQYF
TRBV5-1	TRBD1	TRBJ1-4	once	TGCGCCAGCAGCCCGGACAGGGTGAAGAGTGAAAAACTGTTTTTT	CASSPDRVKSEKLFF
TRBV19	TRBD2	TRBJ2-7	-	TGTGCCAGTAGTCAGCGGGAGTTATTAGAGCAGTACTTC	CASSQRELLEQYF
TRBV7-2	-	TRBJ2-7	-	TGTGCCAGCAGTCCGGGGTATTTCGAGCAGTACTTC	CASSPGYFEQYF
TRBV19	-	TRBJ2-2	-	TGTGCCAGTAGGCCAGACAGTTTCACCGGGGAGCTGTTTTTT	CASRPDSFTGELFF
TRBV18	TRBD2	TRBJ2-7	once	TGTGCCAGCTCACCCGGGACTAGTTCCTACGAGCAGTACTTC	CASSPGTSSYEQYF
TRBV6-6	-	TRBJ2-7	-	TGTGCCAGCAGTAGACAACTCGAGCAGTACTTC	CASSRQLEQYF
TRBV18	TRBD2	TRBJ2-7	-	TGTGCCAGCTCACCAAATCTCCTAGCGGGTTACGAGCAGTACTTC	CASSPNLLAGYEQYF
TRBV10-3	-	TRBJ2-7	-	TGTGCCATCAGTGAGCGCGGAACGGGCGAGCAGTACTTC	CAISERGTGEQYF
TRBV19	-	TRBJ1-5	-	TGTGCCAGTGCGGACAGTAGCAATCAGCCCCAGCATTTT	CASADSSNQPQHF
TRBV7-9	-	TRBJ2-7	-	TGTGCCAGCAGCGAGACAGGGGAGGGAGAGCAGTACTTC	CASSETGEGEQYF
TRBV5-4	TRBD2	TRBJ2-3	-	TGTGCCAGCAGTTCTAGCGGGGGGGGCACAGATACGCAGTATTTT	CASSSSGGGTDTQYF
TRBV30	-	TRBJ2-3	-	TGTGCCTGGAGCACTAGCCGGATTGGGACGCAGTATTTT	CAWSTSRIGTQYF
TRBV18	-	TRBJ1-4	-	TGTGCCAGCTCACCAGGGACCTCTGGTGAAGGACTGTTTTTT	CASSPGTSGEGLFF
TRBV2	-	TRBJ1-1	-	TGTGCCAGCAGTGCTGACGTGAACACTGAAGCTTTCTTT	CASSADVNTEAFF
TRBV6-1	-	TRBJ1-5	-	TGTGCCAGCAGTGAAGTGAGAAGCAATCAGCCCCAGCATTTT	CASSEVRSNQPQHF
TRBV19	TRBD1	TRBJ1-1	-	TGTGCCAGTAGTGTCAGGACAGGAGATGAAGCTTTCTTT	CASSVRTGDEAFF
TRBV2	-	TRBJ2-5	-	TGTGCCAGCAGTGAGGCCTCGGAGACCCAGTACTTC	CASSEASETQYF
TRBV5-4	TRBD1	TRBJ1-1	-	TGTGCCAGCAGCCTGCAGGGGGCGAACACTGAAGCTTTCTTT	CASSLQGANTEAFF
TRBV9	TRBD2	TRBJ2-5	once	TGTGCCAGCAGCGCCGGACTAGCGGGCCAAGAGACCCAGTACTTC	CASSAGLAGQETQYF
TRBV5-4	TRBD1	TRBJ1-4	-	TGTGCCAGCAGCCCAGGGGGACGGACAACTAATGAAAAACTGTTTTTT	CASSPGGRTTNEKLFF
TRBV10-3	TRBD1	TRBJ1-3	-	TGTGCCATCAGTGAGGAGGGACAGGGGGACACCATATATTTT	CAISEEGQGDTIYF
TRBV30	TRBD1	TRBJ1-5	-	TGTGCCTGGAACCCCACAGGGGGAGGGCAGCCCCAGCATTTT	CAWNPTGGGQPQHF
TRBV2	-	TRBJ2-7	-	TGTGCCAGCCGTGTTCAGGGACTCTCCTACGAGCAGTACTTC	CASRVQGLSYEQYF
TRBV12-5	-	TRBJ2-4	once	TGTGCTAGTGGTTTGGTACTCGCCAGGGGGGGAAACATTCAGTACTTC	CASGLVLARGGNIQYF
TRBV4-1	-	TRBJ2-3	-	TGCGCCAGCAGCCAAGATAACCTAGCCCCTAGCACAGATACGCAGTATTTT	CASSQDNLAPSTDTQYF
TRBV2	-	TRBJ1-4	-	TGTGCCAGCAGGAAAGGTGCGAATGAAAAACTGTTTTTT	CASRKGANEKLFF
TRBV7-9	TRBD1	TRBJ1-4	-	TGTGCCAGCAGTTCGCCGCCGGGACAGGGGTGGTATGAGGGTGAAAAACTGTTTTTT	CASSSPPGQGWYEGEKLFF
TRBV6-1	-	TRBJ1-1	-	TGTGCCAGCACGTTGAGGGGGAGAGTCACTGAAGCTTTCTTT	CASTLRGRVTEAFF
TRBV2	TRBD1	TRBJ1-5	once	TGTGCCAGCAGTGAACGTCAGTCACAGGGGACGCCCCAGCATTTT	CASSERQSQGTPQHF
TRBV7-3	-	TRBJ2-5	-	TGTGCCAGCAGCCGAACAAGGGAAGAGACCCAGTACTTC	CASSRTREETQYF
TRBV29-1	TRBD1	TRBJ2-3	-	TGCAGCGTGGGACAGGGGGGTAGCACAGATACGCAGTATTTT	CSVGQGGSTDTQYF
TRBV29-1	-	TRBJ2-1	-	TGCAGCGTTGATCAGGGGAGTTGGCAGTTCTTC	CSVDQGSWQFF
TRBV27	-	TRBJ1-6	few	TGTGCCAGCAGTTTAACCCCCCTATCACCCCTCCACTTT	CASSLTPLSPLHF
TRBV10-3	-	TRBJ1-1	-	TGTGCCATCAGTGAGTCGGGCACCTACACTGAAGCTTTCTTT	CAISESGTYTEAFF
TRBV4-1	-	TRBJ2-2	-	TGCGCCAGCAGCCTACCAGGGTCCACCGGGGAGCTGTTTTTT	CASSLPGSTGELFF
TRBV6-6	-	TRBJ1-3	-	TGTGCCAGCAGGACCAGCGGAGGAGTAGGAAACACCATATATTTT	CASRTSGGVGNTIYF
TRBV7-9	-	TRBJ2-7	-	TGTGCCAGCAGTTTCGACCGGGCGGGGCCCTACGAGCAGTACTTC	CASSFDRAGPYEQYF
TRBV5-1	TRBD1	TRBJ1-1	-	TGCGCCAGCAGGCCGACAGGGGGCATGAACACTGAAGCTTTCTTT	CASRPTGGMNTEAFF
TRBV10-3	TRBD2	TRBJ2-3	-	TGTGCCATCGGCGGGAGCGGCACAGATACGCAGTATTTT	CAIGGSGTDTQYF
TRBV11-1	TRBD1	TRBJ2-1	-	TGTGCCAGCAGCTTAGAAGGACAGGGTTACAATGAGCAGTTCTTC	CASSLEGQGYNEQFF
TRBV2	-	TRBJ1-5	-	TGTGCCAGCAGGCCCTCGGCAGGGTCAACGAGTCAGCCCCAGCATTTT	CASRPSAGSTSQPQHF
TRBV11-2	TRBD1	TRBJ2-4	-	TGTGCCAGCACCCTAACAGGGGCCCTCCTAAACATTCAGTACTTC	CASTLTGALLNIQYF
TRBV18	-	TRBJ1-1	-	TGTGCCAGCTCACCAGGCCAGGGAAGAGGGGAAGCTTTCTTT	CASSPGQGRGEAFF
TRBV7-8	TRBD2	TRBJ2-1	-	TGTGCCAGCAGCCAGAGGGAGGGCCTTGGAAATGAGCAGTTCTTC	CASSQREGLGNEQFF
TRBV27	-	TRBJ2-2	-	TGTGCCAGCAGCCGCGGGTCTACGAACACCGGGGAGCTGTTTTTT	CASSRGSTNTGELFF
TRBV19	-	TRBJ1-5	-	TGTGCCAGTAGTCCGGGGAGCAATCAGCCCCAGCATTTT	CASSPGSNQPQHF
TRBV5-6	-	TRBJ1-1	-	TGTGCCAGCAGCCTTCGTGGAGCCAACACTGAAGCTTTCTTT	CASSLRGANTEAFF
TRBV5-6	-	TRBJ1-1	-	TGTGCCAGCAGCGTGGGGAGGAACACTGAAGCTTTCTTT	CASSVGRNTEAFF
TRBV6-1	-	TRBJ2-4	-	TGTGCCAGCAGTGAAGCGGAGGAGGGATTATGGCACCTTCGTGGGGCCAAAAACATTCAGTACTTC	CASSEAEEGLWHLRGAKNIQYF
TRBV5-4	-	TRBJ2-2	-	TGTGCCAGCAGCTTGGTGGGAGTAGGTACCGGGGAGCTGTTTTTT	CASSLVGVGTGELFF
TRBV9	-	TRBJ1-5	-	TGTGCCAGCAGCGTAGGGATCAATCAGCCCCAGCATTTT	CASSVGINQPQHF
TRBV11-2	-	TRBJ2-7	-	TGTGCCAGCAGCCTCTCAGGCGGGAAAGTCCTCTACGAGCAGTACTTC	CASSLSGGKVLYEQYF
TRBV7-2	-	TRBJ2-4	-	TGTGCCAGCAGCCCCTCGCTAGCCGAGTCGAACATTCAGTACTTC	CASSPSLAESNIQYF
TRBV5-8	TRBD1	TRBJ1-1	-	TGTGCCAGCAGCTCAGGGAACAGGGGGCGGAGCACTGAAGCTTTCTTT	CASSSGNRGRSTEAFF
TRBV5-4	-	TRBJ1-1	-	TGTGCCAGCAGCTGGGACCGGAACACTGAAGCTTTCTTT	CASSWDRNTEAFF